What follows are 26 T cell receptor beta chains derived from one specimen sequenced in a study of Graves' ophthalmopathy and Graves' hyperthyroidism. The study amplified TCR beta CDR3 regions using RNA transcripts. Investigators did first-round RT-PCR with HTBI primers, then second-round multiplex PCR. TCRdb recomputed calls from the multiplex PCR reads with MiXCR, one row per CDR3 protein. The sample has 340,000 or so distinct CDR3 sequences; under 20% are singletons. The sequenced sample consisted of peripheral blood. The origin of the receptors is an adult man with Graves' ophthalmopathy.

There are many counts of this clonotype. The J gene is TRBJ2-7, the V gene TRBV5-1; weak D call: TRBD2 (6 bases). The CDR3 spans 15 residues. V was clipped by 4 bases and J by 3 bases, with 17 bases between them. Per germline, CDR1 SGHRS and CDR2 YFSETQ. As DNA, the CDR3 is TGCGCCAGCAGCATCGGGACTCTGCAAGTCTACGAGCAGTACTTC. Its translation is CASSIGTLQVYEQYF.

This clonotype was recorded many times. Written as DNA, the CDR3 is TGTGCCAGCAGTCCCCAGGGGTCGGGGTCACCCCTCCACTTT. This gives the protein CASSPQGSGSPLHF. The chain recombines TRBV6-1 with TRBJ1-6; maybe TRBD1 (6 bases). Germline V CDR1 and CDR2: MNHNS, SASEGT. This CDR3 region has 14 residues. V was trimmed by 5 bases and J by 10 bases, leaving 15 bases between them.

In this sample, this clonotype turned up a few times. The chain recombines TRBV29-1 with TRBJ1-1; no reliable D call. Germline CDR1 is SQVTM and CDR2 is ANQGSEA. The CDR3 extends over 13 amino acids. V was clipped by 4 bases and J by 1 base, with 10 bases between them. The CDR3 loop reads CSVGTVRNTEAFF. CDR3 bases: TGCAGCGTTGGTACAGTGAGGAACACTGAAGCTTTCTTT.

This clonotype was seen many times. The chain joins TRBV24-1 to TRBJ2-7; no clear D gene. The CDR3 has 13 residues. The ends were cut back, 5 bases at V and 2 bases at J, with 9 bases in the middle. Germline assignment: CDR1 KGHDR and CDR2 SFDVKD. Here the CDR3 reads CATSGGLAYEQYF. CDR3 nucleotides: TGTGCCACCAGTGGAGGTCTAGCCTACGAGCAGTACTTC.

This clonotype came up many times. Here the CDR3 reads CASSYSRRAETQYF. The CDR3 DNA reads as TGTGCCAGCAGTTACTCGAGGAGGGCAGAGACCCAGTACTTC. The chain couples TRBV6-2 or TRBV6-3 to TRBJ2-5; tentatively, D is TRBD2 (6 bases). V shed 0 bases and J shed 4 bases, with 9 bases lying between them. CDR1 and CDR2 from the germline V gene are MNHEY and SVGEGT. The CDR3 is 14 amino acids.

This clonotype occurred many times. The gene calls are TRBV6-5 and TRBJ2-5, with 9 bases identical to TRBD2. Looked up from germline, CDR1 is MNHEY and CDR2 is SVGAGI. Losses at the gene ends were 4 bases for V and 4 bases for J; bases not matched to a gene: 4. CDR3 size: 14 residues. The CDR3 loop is CASSFAGGLETQYF. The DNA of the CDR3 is TGTGCCAGCAGTTTTGCGGGGGGGTTAGAGACCCAGTACTTC.

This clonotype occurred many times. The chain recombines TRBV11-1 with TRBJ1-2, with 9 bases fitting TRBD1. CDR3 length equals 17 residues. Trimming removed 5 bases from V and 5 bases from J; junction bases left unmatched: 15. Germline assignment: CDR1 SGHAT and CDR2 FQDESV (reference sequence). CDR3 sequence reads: CASSIRDRAASAYGYTF. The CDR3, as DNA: TGTGCCAGCAGCATCCGGGACAGGGCGGCCTCTGCATATGGCTACACCTTC. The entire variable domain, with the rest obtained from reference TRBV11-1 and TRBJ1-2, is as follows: EAEVAQSPRYKITEKSQAVAFWCDPISGHATLYWYRQILGQGPELLVQFQDESVVDDSQLPKDRFSAERLKGVDSTLKIQPAELGDSAMYLCASSIRDRAASAYGYTFGSGTRLTVV.

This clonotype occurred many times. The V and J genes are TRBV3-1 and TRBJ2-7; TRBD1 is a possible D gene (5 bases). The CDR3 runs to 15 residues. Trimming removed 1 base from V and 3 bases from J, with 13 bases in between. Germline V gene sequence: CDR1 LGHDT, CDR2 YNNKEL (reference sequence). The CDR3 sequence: CASSQAQGSLYEQYF. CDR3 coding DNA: TGTGCCAGCAGCCAAGCCCAGGGCTCTCTCTACGAGCAGTACTTC.

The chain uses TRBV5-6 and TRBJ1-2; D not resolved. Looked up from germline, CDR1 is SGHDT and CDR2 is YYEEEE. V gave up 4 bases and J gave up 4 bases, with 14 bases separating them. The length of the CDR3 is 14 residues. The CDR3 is CASSLSQRSYGYTF. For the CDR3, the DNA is TGTGCCAGCAGCCTTTCACAGCGAAGCTATGGCTACACCTTC.

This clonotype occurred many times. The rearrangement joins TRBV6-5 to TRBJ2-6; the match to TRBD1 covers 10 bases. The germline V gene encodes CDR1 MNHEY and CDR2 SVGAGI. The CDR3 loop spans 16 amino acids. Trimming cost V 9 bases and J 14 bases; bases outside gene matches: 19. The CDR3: CARHKGTGTGEHLLTF. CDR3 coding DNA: TGTGCCAGACATAAGGGGACCGGGACAGGGGAGCACCTCCTGACTTTC.

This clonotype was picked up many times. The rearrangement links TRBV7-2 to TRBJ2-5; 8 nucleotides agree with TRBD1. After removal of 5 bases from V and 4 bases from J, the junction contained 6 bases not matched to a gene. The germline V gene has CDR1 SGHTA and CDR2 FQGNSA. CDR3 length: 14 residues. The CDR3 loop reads CASSPDRGGETQYF. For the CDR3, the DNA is TGTGCCAGCAGCCCAGACAGGGGTGGAGAGACCCAGTACTTC.

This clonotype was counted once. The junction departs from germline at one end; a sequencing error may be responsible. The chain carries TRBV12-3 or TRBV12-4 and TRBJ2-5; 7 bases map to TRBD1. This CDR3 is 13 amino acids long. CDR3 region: CASSDRQGETQYF. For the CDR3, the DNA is TGCGCCAGCAGTGACCGACAGGGCGAGACCCAGTACTTC.

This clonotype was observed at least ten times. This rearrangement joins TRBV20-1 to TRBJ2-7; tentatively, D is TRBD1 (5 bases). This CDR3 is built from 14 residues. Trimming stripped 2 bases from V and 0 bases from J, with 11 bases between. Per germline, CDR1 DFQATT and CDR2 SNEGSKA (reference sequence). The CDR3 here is CSARSRQSSYEQYF. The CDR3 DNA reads TGCAGTGCTAGAAGTCGACAGAGCTCCTACGAGCAGTACTTC.

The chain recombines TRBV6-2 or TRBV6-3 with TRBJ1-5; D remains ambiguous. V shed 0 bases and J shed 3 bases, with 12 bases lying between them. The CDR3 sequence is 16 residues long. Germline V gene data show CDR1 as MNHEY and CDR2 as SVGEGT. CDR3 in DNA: TGTGCCAGCAGTTACTCGGGTCAGAGATACAATCAGCCCCAGCATTTT. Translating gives CASSYSGQRYNQPQHF.

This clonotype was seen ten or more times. Here the CDR3 DNA reads TGCAGTGCTAGAGAACCGAGGACTAGCGGGAGGGCGCCCGAGCAGTACTTC. As protein: CSAREPRTSGRAPEQYF. V gene TRBV20-1 combines with J gene TRBJ2-7; 15 nucleotides agree with TRBD2. The CDR3 is 17 residues long. Germline-derived CDR1 and CDR2 are DFQATT and SNEGSKA (reference sequence). With V trimmed by 0 bases and J by 6 bases, 9 bases remained unmatched.

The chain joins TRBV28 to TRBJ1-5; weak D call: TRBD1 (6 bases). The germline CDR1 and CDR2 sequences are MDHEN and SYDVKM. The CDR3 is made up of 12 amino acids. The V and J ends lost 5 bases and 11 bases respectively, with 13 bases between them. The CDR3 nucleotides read TGTGCCAGCAGTCTCAGGGGCGCGGCCCAGCATTTT. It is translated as CASSLRGAAQHF.

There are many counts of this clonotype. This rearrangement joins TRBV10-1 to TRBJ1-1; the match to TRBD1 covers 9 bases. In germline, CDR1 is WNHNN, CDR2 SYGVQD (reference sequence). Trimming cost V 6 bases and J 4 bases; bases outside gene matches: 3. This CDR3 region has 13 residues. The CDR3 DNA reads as TGCGCCAGCAGCCGGGACAGGGTCACTGAAGCTTTCTTT. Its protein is CASSRDRVTEAFF.

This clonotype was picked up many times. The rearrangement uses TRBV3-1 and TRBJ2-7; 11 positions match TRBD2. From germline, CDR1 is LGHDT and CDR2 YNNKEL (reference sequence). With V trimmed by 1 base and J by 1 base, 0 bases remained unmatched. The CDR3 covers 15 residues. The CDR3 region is CASSQGLAGSYEQYF. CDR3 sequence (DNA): TGTGCCAGCAGCCAAGGACTAGCGGGATCCTACGAGCAGTACTTC.

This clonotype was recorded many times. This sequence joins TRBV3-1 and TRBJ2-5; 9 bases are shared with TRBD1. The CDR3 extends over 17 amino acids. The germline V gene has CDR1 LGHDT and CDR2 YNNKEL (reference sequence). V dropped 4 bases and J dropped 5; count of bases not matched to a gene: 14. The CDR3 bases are TGTGCCAGCAGCCCTTACCTCCGGACAGGGGAAGGGGAGACCCAGTACTTC. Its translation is CASSPYLRTGEGETQYF.

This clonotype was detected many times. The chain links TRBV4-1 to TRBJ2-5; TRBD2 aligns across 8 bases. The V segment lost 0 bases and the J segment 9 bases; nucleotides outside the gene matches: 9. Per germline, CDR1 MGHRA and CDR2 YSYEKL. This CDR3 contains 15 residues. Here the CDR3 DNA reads TGCGCCAGCAGCCAAGACCCTAGCGGGTCGAAGGCCCAGTACTTC. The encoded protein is CASSQDPSGSKAQYF.

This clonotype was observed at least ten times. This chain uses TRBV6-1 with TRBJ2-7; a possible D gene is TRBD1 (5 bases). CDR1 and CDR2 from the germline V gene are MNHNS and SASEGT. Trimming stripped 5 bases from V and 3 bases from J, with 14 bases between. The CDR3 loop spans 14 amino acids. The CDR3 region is CASSLEGAFYEQYF. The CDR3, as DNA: TGTGCCAGCAGTCTGGAAGGGGCCTTCTACGAGCAGTACTTC.

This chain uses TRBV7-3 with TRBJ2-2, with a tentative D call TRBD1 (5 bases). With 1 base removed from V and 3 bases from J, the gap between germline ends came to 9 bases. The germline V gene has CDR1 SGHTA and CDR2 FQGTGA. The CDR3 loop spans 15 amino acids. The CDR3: CASSLIGQDTGELFF. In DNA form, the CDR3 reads TGTGCCAGCAGCTTAATAGGACAAGACACCGGGGAGCTGTTTTTT.

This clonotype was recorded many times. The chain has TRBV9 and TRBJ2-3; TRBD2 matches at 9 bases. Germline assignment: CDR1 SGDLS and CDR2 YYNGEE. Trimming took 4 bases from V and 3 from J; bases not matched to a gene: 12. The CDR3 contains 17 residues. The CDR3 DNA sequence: TGTGCCAGCAGCCCCCGGCGGGAGGGCCGGTGGACAGATACGCAGTATTTT. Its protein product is CASSPRREGRWTDTQYF.

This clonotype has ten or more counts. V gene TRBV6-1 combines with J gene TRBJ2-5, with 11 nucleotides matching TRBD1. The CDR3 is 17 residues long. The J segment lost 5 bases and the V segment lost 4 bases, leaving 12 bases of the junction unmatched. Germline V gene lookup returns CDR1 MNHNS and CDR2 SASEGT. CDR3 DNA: TGTGCCAGCAGTGCGCGCCTCGGACAGGGGGCTTGGGAGACCCAGTACTTC. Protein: CASSARLGQGAWETQYF.

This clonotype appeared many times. In DNA form, the CDR3 reads TGTGCCAGCAGTTACCGACGGTCCTCTGGAAACACCATATATTTT. This encodes CASSYRRSSGNTIYF. The chain has TRBV2 and TRBJ1-3; no clear D. The CDR3 runs to 15 residues. Germline CDR1 SNHLY, CDR2 FYNNEI. V gave up 5 bases and J gave up 0 bases, with 11 bases separating them.

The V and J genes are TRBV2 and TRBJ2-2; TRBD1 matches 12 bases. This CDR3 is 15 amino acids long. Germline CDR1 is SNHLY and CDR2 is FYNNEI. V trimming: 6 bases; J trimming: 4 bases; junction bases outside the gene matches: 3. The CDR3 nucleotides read TGTGCCAGCAGGGGGGACAGGGGGCTCACCGGGGAGCTGTTTTTT. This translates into CASRGDRGLTGELFF.